Described below is a single T cell receptor beta chain sequence and its context. What it recognizes is unknown. Looked up from germline, CDR1 is KGHDR and CDR2 is SFDVKD. Trimming removed 3 bases from V and 1 base from J, with 14 bases in between. This CDR3 contains 16 residues. TCRdb reprocessed the RT-PCR reads with MiXCR, giving one entry per CDR3 protein. Of over 450,000 distinct CDR3 sequences listed, 10% to 15% are singletons. The data belong to a study of response to subunit inactivated influenza vaccine. General study results and limits: The authors proposed limited new T cell recruitment per seasonal influenza vaccination.

Sequenced material: PBMCs from blood, taken 45 days after vaccination. This receptor was identified in a man aged 45-65 years who received an inactivated influenza vaccine. The genes are TRBV24-1 and TRBJ2-5; D may be TRBD1 or TRBD2 (6 bases each). The CDR3 nucleotides are TGTGCCACCAGTGATACGGCAGGGGACTCCCAAGAGACCCAGTACTTC. Translation gives CATSDTAGDSQETQYF.